This TCR beta chain was profiled in a study of blood T cells in healthy people across ages. This clonotype occurred once. The second PCR ran roughly 7 to 11 cycles with a sample-barcoded 5' primer and J-beta primers. TCRdb itself ran the 5' RACE reads through MiXCR, one entry per CDR3 protein. The repertoire holds about 640,000 distinct CDR3 sequences, with approximately 50% as singletons. The CDR3 extends over 20 amino acids. CDR1 and CDR2 (germline): MNHEY, SMNVEV (reference sequence). V was pared by 5 bases and J by 0 bases, with 15 bases of the junction left unmatched. V and J are TRBV27 and TRBJ2-1, with 11 bases aligning to TRBD2. This receptor was obtained from a man aged 55 to 70 in good health. Sequences were obtained from blood. The CDR3 nucleotides are TGTGCCAGCAGTCGTACTCCGGGACTAGCGGTTACAAGCTCCTACAATGAGCAGTTCTTC. It translates to CASSRTPGLAVTSSYNEQFF.